Given below is one TCR beta chain in context. These data originate in a study of blood T cell repertoires in COVID-19. The protocol was immunoSEQ multiplex PCR, while the TCRdb copy is restricted to in-frame clones and leaves out a portion. The sample lists about 180,000 clones, just under 90% occurring once. The CDR3 is made up of 14 amino acids. V gave up 5 bases and J gave up 4 bases, with 14 bases separating them. The germline V gene encodes CDR1 MNHEY and CDR2 SVGAGI. The source material was peripheral blood. The receptor comes from a woman in her sixties or seventies with COVID-19, enrolled during active disease. The chain joins TRBV6-5 to TRBJ1-2, with D perhaps matching TRBD1 (6 bases). The DNA for the CDR3 is TGTGCCAGCAGTCTGGACAGACGGGCCTATGGCTACACCTTC. It translates to CASSLDRRAYGYTF.